The 3 T cell receptor beta chains presented below share a single source sample, sequenced in a study of molecular identifiers for immune sequencing clone quantification (dated by TCRdb to about 2018). Libraries came from PCR. The reads were generated on a NextSeq 500. TCRdb reprocessing: public reads trimmed at Q25 with fastp, clones called with MiXCR, in-frame beta chains kept. Rows merge per CDR3 protein into single entries with the most common DNA and genes. The sample table lists hundreds of thousands of distinct CDR3 sequences, around 25% of them with a count of one. 0.78% of the sample goes to the ten largest clones. Input material: naive CD8+ T cells from blood, with Jurkat cell RNA spiked in. Per the publication, the cell subset or site label means: FACS-sorted CD8+CD4-CCR7+CD45RA+ naive T cells. The source is a human donor in good health. Some libraries in this study had Jurkat cell RNA spiked in.

The V call is TRBV6-2 or TRBV6-3, the J call TRBJ2-7; D is ambiguous. This CDR3 comprises 12 residues. The ends were cut back, 7 bases at V and 0 bases at J, with 7 bases in the middle. Germline CDR1 reads MNHEY; CDR2 reads SVGEGT. CDR3 DNA sequence: TGTGCCAGCAACGGAATCTCCTACGAGCAGTACTTC. Translation gives CASNGISYEQYF.

Details on this clonotype: It may be a read error: a sequence one base away is much more abundant. The chain's CDR3 is CSVEIGIREETQYF. CDR3 coding DNA: TGCAGCGTTGAAATTGGGATTAGAGAAGAGACCCAGTACTTC. This chain links TRBV29-1 with TRBJ2-5; D gene uncertain. Germline loops: CDR1 SQVTM, CDR2 ANQGSEA. This CDR3 contains 14 residues. V gave up 2 bases and J gave up 3 bases, with 13 bases separating them.

This clonotype appeared many times. This chain joins TRBV7-9 and TRBJ2-7; D is perhaps TRBD2 (6 bases). Germline V gives CDR1 SEHNR, CDR2 FQNEAQ (reference sequence). The CDR3 runs 15 residues. V lost 2 bases and J 3 bases, leaving 14 bases between the germline ends. Here the CDR3 DNA reads TGTGCCAGCAGCTTAAAATCTAGCGAAGGCTACGAGCAGTACTTC. Translated: CASSLKSSEGYEQYF.